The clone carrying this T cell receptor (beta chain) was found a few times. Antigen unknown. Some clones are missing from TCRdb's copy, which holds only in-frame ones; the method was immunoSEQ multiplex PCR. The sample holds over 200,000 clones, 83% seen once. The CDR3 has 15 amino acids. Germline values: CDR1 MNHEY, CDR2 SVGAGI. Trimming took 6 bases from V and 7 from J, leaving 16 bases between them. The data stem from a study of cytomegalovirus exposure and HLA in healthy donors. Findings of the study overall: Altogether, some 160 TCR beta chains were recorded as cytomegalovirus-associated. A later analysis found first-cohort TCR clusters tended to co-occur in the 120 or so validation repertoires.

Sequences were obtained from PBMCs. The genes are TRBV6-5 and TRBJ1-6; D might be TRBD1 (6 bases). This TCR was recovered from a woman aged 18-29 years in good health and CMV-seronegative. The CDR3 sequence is CASSPDRLKNSPLHF. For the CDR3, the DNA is TGTGCCAGCAGCCCCGACAGGCTAAAGAATTCACCCCTCCACTTT.